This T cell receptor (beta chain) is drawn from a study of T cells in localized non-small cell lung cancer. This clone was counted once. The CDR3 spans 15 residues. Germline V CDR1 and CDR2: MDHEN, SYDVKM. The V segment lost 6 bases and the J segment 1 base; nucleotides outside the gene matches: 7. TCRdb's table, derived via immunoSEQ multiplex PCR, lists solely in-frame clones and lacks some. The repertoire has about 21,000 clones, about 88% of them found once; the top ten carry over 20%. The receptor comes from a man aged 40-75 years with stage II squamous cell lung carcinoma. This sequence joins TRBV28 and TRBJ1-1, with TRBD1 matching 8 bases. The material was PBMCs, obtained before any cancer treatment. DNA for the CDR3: TGTGCCAGCAGACAACAGGGGGGTGGGAACACTGAAGCTTTCTTT. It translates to CASRQQGGGNTEAFF.